Shown below are 17 T cell receptor beta chains from a single sample sequenced in a study of OX40 agonist ivuxolimab in advanced cancers. The method was immunoSEQ multiplex PCR; TCRdb's version includes in-frame clones alone and lacks a portion of them. The repertoire includes 45,000 to 65,000 clones, 80% to 85% of them detected once, and about 2.9% sits in the top ten. The sample here was CD4+ or CD8+ T cells sorted from blood, taken in a trial of the OX40 agonist ivuxolimab. Every receptor here comes from an adult with an advanced solid tumor such as melanoma, head and neck, liver or kidney cancer.

This clone was seen a few times. The chain combines TRBV4-1 with TRBJ1-2; possible D gene TRBD1, 6 bases. Germline V gene data show CDR1 as MGHRA and CDR2 as YSYEKL. Trimming took 0 bases from V and 7 from J, leaving 18 bases between them. The length of the CDR3 is 16 residues. The CDR3 loop is CASSQEGAGQKFGYTF. In nucleotides, the CDR3 is TGCGCCAGCAGCCAAGAGGGGGCAGGGCAGAAGTTTGGCTACACCTTC.

The chain's CDR3 is CASSPPQRGAVNTEAFF. As DNA, the CDR3 is TGCGCCAGCAGCCCACCCCAACGGGGAGCGGTGAACACTGAAGCTTTCTTT. The chain recombines TRBV5-1 with TRBJ1-1; unclear D gene. CDR1 is SGHRS and CDR2 is YFSETQ in the germline V gene. V gave up 4 bases and J gave up 0 bases, with 19 bases separating them. This CDR3 is 17 amino acids long.

This clone was detected only once. CDR3 DNA: TGTGCCAGCTCACCCCCCACAGGGGATGCCACTGAAGCTTTCTTT. Translating it yields CASSPPTGDATEAFF. J is TRBJ1-1 and V is TRBV18, with TRBD1 matching over 7 bases. Germline loops: CDR1 KGHSH, CDR2 LQKENI. After removal of 3 bases from V and 4 bases from J, the junction contained 8 bases not matched to a gene. The CDR3 is 15 amino acids.

The CDR3 bases are TGTGCCAGCAGCGTAGAGGCGGGGGGGGGCCCAGATACGCAGTATTTT. This gives the protein CASSVEAGGGPDTQYF. The chain employs TRBV9 and TRBJ2-3; 9 bases fit TRBD2. There are 16 residues in the CDR3. CDR1 SGDLS and CDR2 YYNGEE come from the germline V gene. The ends lost 0 bases at V and 4 bases at J; junction bases unmatched: 6.

The count of this clone is one. The rearrangement links TRBV13 to TRBJ2-1; the match to TRBD1 covers 9 bases. V shed 5 bases and J 5 bases; nucleotides not matched to a gene: 7. From germline, CDR1 is PRHDT and CDR2 FYEKMQ (reference sequence). There are 15 residues in the CDR3. This CDR3 reads CASSPGQGRDNEQFF. The CDR3 DNA reads as TGTGCCAGCAGCCCGGGACAGGGAAGGGACAATGAGCAGTTCTTC.

The genes are TRBV7-6 and TRBJ2-1; 16 nucleotides match TRBD2. Germline CDR1 and CDR2: SGHVS and FNYEAQ. CDR3 length: 15 residues. Losses at the gene ends were 5 bases for V and 7 bases for J; bases not matched to a gene: 2. This CDR3 reads CASSPGLAGGNEQFF. In nucleotides, the CDR3 is TGTGCCAGCAGCCCGGGACTAGCGGGGGGGAATGAGCAGTTCTTC.

This sequence joins TRBV7-6 and TRBJ2-7; tentative D call: TRBD2 (6 bases). This CDR3 spans 13 amino acids. With 3 bases removed from V and 0 bases from J, the gap between germline ends came to 6 bases. In germline, CDR1 is SGHVS, CDR2 FNYEAQ. The CDR3 sequence: CASSFSGSYEQYF. The DNA for the CDR3 is TGTGCCAGCAGCTTTAGCGGCTCCTACGAGCAGTACTTC.

This chain connects TRBV2 to TRBJ2-5, with 9 bases fitting TRBD1. The V and J ends lost 8 bases and 3 bases, in that order; junction bases with no gene match: 10. The CDR3 has 15 residues. CDR1 is SNHLY, CDR2 FYNNEI, per germline. CDR3 DNA sequence: TGTGCCAGCGCAAGGACAGGGGCAAGGAAAGAGACCCAGTACTTC. This sequence encodes CASARTGARKETQYF.

The chain joins TRBV2 to TRBJ1-2; tentatively, D is TRBD1 (5 bases). Germline-derived CDR1 and CDR2 are SNHLY and FYNNEI. V was cut by 7 bases and J by 2 bases, with 14 bases left in between. This CDR3 region has 14 residues. The CDR3 loop reads CASTEGRNNYGYTF. In DNA form, the CDR3 reads TGTGCCAGCACCGAGGGGCGGAACAACTATGGCTACACCTTC.

The chain has TRBV19 and TRBJ2-1; D may be TRBD1 (5 bases). V was trimmed by 3 bases and J by 8 bases, leaving 20 bases between them. The length of the CDR3 is 16 residues. Germline-derived CDR1 and CDR2 are LNHDA and SQIVND (reference sequence). For the CDR3, the DNA is TGTGCCAGTAGTATCAACCCAGGGCGAATGACGGATGAGCAGTTCTTC. The encoded protein is CASSINPGRMTDEQFF.

The genes are TRBV11-2 and TRBJ2-3, with a possible D match to TRBD1 (6 bases). The CDR3 totals 14 residues. The V end lost 5 bases, the J end lost 6 bases, and 15 bases lay between the germline ends. Germline V lookup: CDR1 SGHAT, CDR2 FQNNGV. The CDR3 bases are TGTGCCAGCAGCGTCGGGACACCTCGGGATACGCAGTATTTT. Its translation is CASSVGTPRDTQYF. Full variable domain (rest looked up from reference TRBV11-2 and TRBJ2-3): EAGVAQSPRYKIIEKRQSVAFWCNPISGHATLYWYQQILGQGPKLLIQFQNNGVVDDSQLPKDRFSAERLKGVDSTLKIQPAKLEDSAVYLCASSVGTPRDTQYFGPGTRLTVL.

This clone was found a few times. The chain is built from TRBV11-3 and TRBJ2-2, with D possibly being TRBD1 or TRBD2 (6 bases each). V lost 6 bases and J lost 2, with 13 bases in between. Germline assignment: CDR1 SGHNT and CDR2 YENEEA. The CDR3 runs 15 residues. The CDR3 region is CASSSGAVNTGELFF. CDR3 sequence (DNA): TGTGCCAGCAGTTCGGGGGCCGTAAACACCGGGGAGCTGTTTTTT. The whole variable domain, filled in from reference TRBV11-3 and TRBJ2-2, reads EAGVVQSPRYKIIEKKQPVAFWCNPISGHNTLYWYLQNLGQGPELLIRYENEEAVDDSQLPKDRFSAERLKGVDSTLKIQPAELGDSAVYLCASSSGAVNTGELFFGEGSRLTVL.

This clone was observed a few times. The rearrangement links TRBV19 to TRBJ1-6, with TRBD1 as a possible D gene (5 bases). The CDR3 runs to 15 residues. The germline V and J ends were trimmed by 3 bases and 7 bases, with 13 bases remaining between them. Looked up from germline, CDR1 is LNHDA and CDR2 is SQIVND (reference sequence). CDR3 DNA: TGTGCCAGTAGTATGCGGCAGGGTCGAAATTCACCCCTCCACTTT. Translation gives CASSMRQGRNSPLHF.

The chain has TRBV7-3 and TRBJ2-6, with 7 positions matching TRBD2. CDR3 length equals 17 residues. With 1 base clipped from V and 4 bases from J, the junction kept 7 bases outside the gene matches. In germline, CDR1 is SGHTA, CDR2 FQGTGA. The CDR3 reads CASSLKLGGFGANVLTF. CDR3 DNA sequence: TGTGCCAGCAGCTTAAAATTGGGAGGGTTCGGGGCCAACGTCCTGACTTTC. Using reference TRBV7-3 and TRBJ2-6 for the parts outside the CDR3, the full variable domain is GAGVSQTPSNKVTEKGKYVELRCDPISGHTALYWYRQSLGQGPEFLIYFQGTGAADDSGLPNDRFFAVRPEGSVSTLKIQRTERGDSAVYLCASSLKLGGFGANVLTFGAGSRLTVL.

V usage is TRBV5-1 and J usage is TRBJ2-2; D may be TRBD2 (6 bases). Germline V lookup: CDR1 SGHRS, CDR2 YFSETQ. Trimming removed 4 bases from V and 5 bases from J, with 15 bases in between. The CDR3 contains 15 residues. This CDR3 is CASSLGSLGTGELFF. The CDR3 DNA follows: TGCGCCAGCAGCCTCGGGAGCCTAGGAACCGGGGAGCTGTTTTTT.

The chain joins TRBV5-5 to TRBJ2-7, with TRBD1 matching over 8 bases. Germline V CDR1 and CDR2: SGHKS, YYEKEE (reference sequence). The CDR3 loop spans 15 amino acids. J lost 5 bases, V lost 0 bases, and 7 bases had no gene match. The CDR3 DNA reads TGTGCCAGCAGCTTGGTTGGACAGGGAGGAGACGAGCAGTACTTC. This sequence encodes CASSLVGQGGDEQYF.

V usage is TRBV5-6 and J usage is TRBJ2-2, with D uncertain. The V and J ends lost 4 bases and 7 bases respectively, with 5 bases between them. Germline V gene sequence: CDR1 SGHDT, CDR2 YYEEEE. The CDR3 sequence is 11 residues long. CDR3 DNA sequence: TGTGCCAGCAGCGGATACGGGGAGCTGTTTTTT. This translates into CASSGYGELFF.